These T cell receptor beta chains were read from a single sample in a study of Graves' ophthalmopathy and Graves' hyperthyroidism. TCRdb called the multiplex PCR reads again in MiXCR, with one record for every CDR3 protein. The sample consists of about 550,000 distinct CDR3 sequences, under 40% of them appearing once. The source material was peripheral blood or thyroid tissue (not recorded which). The receptors originated from an adult man with Graves' hyperthyroidism. CDR3s include the opening cysteine and the closing phenylalanine or tryptophan. D genes are given only for firm matches. The size field is filled for only some rows; it gives once, few, many or a size class.

>TRBJ2-7|TRBV6-1|12|NA|many
CASSEEWGEQYF
TGTGCCAGCAGTGAAGAGTGGGGTGAGCAGTACTTC
>TRBJ2-7|TRBV6-5|19|NA|NA
CASRQPWFFRGRASYEQYF
TGTGCCAGCAGACAACCGTGGTTTTTCAGGGGGAGGGCCTCCTACGAGCAGTACTTC
>TRBJ2-2|TRBV10-2|14|TRBD2|NA
CASGAGANTGELFF
TGCGCCAGCGGGGCGGGAGCGAACACCGGGGAGCTGTTTTTT
>TRBJ1-2|TRBV25-1|12|NA|once
CASSEGGWGYTF
TGTGCCAGCAGTGAAGGGGGTTGGGGCTACACCTTC
>TRBJ1-6|TRBV12-3/TRBV12-4|13|NA|many
CASSSRGNSPLHF
TGTGCCAGCAGTTCCAGGGGTAATTCACCCCTCCACTTT
>TRBJ2-7|TRBV29-1|14|NA|many
CSVAGGQGAYEQYF
TGCAGCGTGGCCGGGGGCCAAGGTGCCTACGAGCAGTACTTC
>TRBJ1-3|TRBV7-2|16|NA|few
CASAKRAVGTGNTIYF
TGTGCCAGCGCCAAAAGGGCGGTGGGAACGGGAAACACCATATATTTT
>TRBJ2-1|TRBV20-1|13|NA|NA
CSVIGGSYNEQFF
TGCAGTGTAATCGGGGGCTCCTACAATGAGCAGTTCTTC
>TRBJ2-1|TRBV7-9|13|TRBD1|once
CASSWYRGNEQFF
TGTGCCAGCAGCTGGTACAGGGGCAATGAGCAGTTCTTC
>TRBJ1-2|TRBV19|14|NA|few
CASSIVIQQYGYTF
TGTGCCAGTAGTATAGTCATTCAACAGTATGGCTACACCTTC
>TRBJ2-7|TRBV7-8|17|TRBD2|many
CASSLVTSGLSPYEQYF
TGTGCCAGCAGCTTAGTTACTAGCGGGTTATCTCCATATGAGCAGTACTTC
>TRBJ1-6|TRBV7-8|15|NA|many
CASSSDVSYNSPLHF
TGTGCCAGCAGCTCCGACGTCTCCTATAATTCACCCCTCCACTTT
>TRBJ2-5|TRBV24-1|14|NA|NA
CATSDDGVVETQYF
TGTGCCACCAGTGATGATGGAGTGGTAGAGACCCAGTACTTC
>TRBJ2-3|TRBV20-1|14|TRBD2|once
CSATGRGGSDTQYF
TGCAGTGCTACCGGACGGGGGGGTTCGGATACGCAGTATTTT
>TRBJ1-5|TRBV5-8|16|NA|many
CASSYGGGWGNQPQHF
TGTGCCAGCAGCTATGGAGGGGGTTGGGGCAATCAGCCCCAGCATTTT
>TRBJ2-6|TRBV4-2|19|NA|once
CASSQDAATFYSGANVLTF
TGTGCCAGCAGCCAAGATGCGGCTACTTTCTACTCTGGGGCCAACGTCCTGACTTTC
>TRBJ1-1|TRBV11-3|17|NA|many
CASSLDRLGLLNTEAFF
TGTGCCAGCAGCTTAGATCGGCTGGGGCTCCTGAACACTGAAGCTTTCTTT
>TRBJ1-2|TRBV12-3/TRBV12-4|15|TRBD1|many
CASSLGTGTYYGYTF
TGTGCCAGCAGTTTAGGGACAGGCACTTACTATGGCTACACCTTC
>TRBJ2-6|TRBV7-3|19|NA|NA
CASSVDRDSGYSGANVLTF
TGTGCCAGCAGCGTAGACCGGGACTCAGGATACTCTGGGGCCAACGTCCTGACTTTC
>TRBJ1-5|TRBV6-1|16|TRBD1|many
CASRDPGQGARQPQHF
TGTGCCAGCAGGGATCCGGGACAGGGGGCTAGACAGCCCCAGCATTTT
>TRBJ1-2|TRBV7-2|10|NA|NA
CASSQGGQSF
TGTGCCAGCAGCCAAGGGGGGCAGTCCTTC
>TRBJ2-3|TRBV29-1|12|NA|once
CSVRTLTDTQCF
TGCAGCGTCCGGACCCTCACAGATACGCAGTGTTTT
>TRBJ1-1|TRBV10-3|14|NA|many
CAIRAGHSNTEAFF
TGTGCCATCAGAGCGGGACATTCGAACACTGAAGCTTTCTTT
>TRBJ1-1|TRBV12-3/TRBV12-4|12|TRBD1|many
CASSLTGAEAFF
TGTGCCAGCAGTTTGACAGGGGCTGAAGCTTTCTTT
>TRBJ1-5|TRBV6-5|14|TRBD1|many
CASVTGQDNQPQHF
TGTGCCAGCGTTACGGGACAGGACAATCAGCCCCAGCATTTT
>TRBJ2-7|TRBV4-1|15|TRBD2|few
CASSQGPVAGDEQYF
TGCGCCAGCAGCCAAGGGCCTGTAGCGGGAGACGAGCAGTACTTC
>TRBJ1-4|TRBV7-8|14|NA|once
CASSSSGTNEKLFF
TGTGCCAGCAGTTCCTCCGGGACTAATGAAAAACTGTTTTTT
>TRBJ2-3|TRBV12-3/TRBV12-4|13|NA|once
CASSPSGADTQYF
TGTGCCAGCAGTCCCTCCGGTGCAGATACGCAGTATTTT
>TRBJ1-3|TRBV4-1|20|NA|NA
CASSLNLGQPTSRSGNTIYF
TGCGCCAGCAGCCTAAATCTAGGACAGCCGACCTCCCGCTCTGGAAACACCATATATTTT
>TRBJ2-2|TRBV5-6|19|NA|few
CASSSLDIVPLLNTGELFF
TGTGCCAGCAGCTCGTTGGACATTGTTCCCCTATTGAACACCGGGGAGCTGTTTTTT
>TRBJ1-2|TRBV3-1|15|NA|many
CASSHSRQAGYGYTF
TGTGCCAGCAGTCATTCCCGCCAGGCCGGCTATGGCTACACCTTC
>TRBJ2-1|TRBV29-1|14|TRBD2|NA
CSVEWGGYQNEQFF
TGCAGCGTTGAATGGGGGGGTTATCAGAATGAGCAGTTCTTC
>TRBJ2-5|TRBV13|16|NA|many
CASTTARGRQQETQYF
TGTGCCAGCACCACAGCGCGGGGTAGGCAACAAGAGACCCAGTACTTC
>TRBJ2-3|TRBV20-1|15|NA|NA
CSARDGGAEADTQYF
TGCAGTGCTAGAGATGGGGGCGCAGAGGCAGATACGCAGTATTTT
>TRBJ1-1|TRBV12-3/TRBV12-4|14|TRBD1|NA
CASGRQGSGTEAFF
TGTGCCAGCGGTAGACAGGGAAGCGGCACTGAAGCTTTCTTT
>TRBJ2-1|TRBV5-4|15|TRBD2|once
CASSFLTSGVGEQFF
TGTGCCAGCAGCTTTTTGACTAGCGGGGTTGGTGAGCAGTTCTTC
>TRBJ1-6|TRBV6-5|16|NA|few
CASRISESSYNSPLHF
TGTGCCAGCAGGATCTCCGAAAGCTCCTATAATTCACCCCTCCACTTT
>TRBJ2-2|TRBV20-1|16|TRBD2|many
CSARDLAGGHTGELFF
TGCAGTGCTAGAGACCTAGCGGGAGGCCACACCGGGGAGCTGTTTTTT
>TRBJ2-7|TRBV7-8|13|NA|many
CASSPIPTYEQYF
TGTGCCAGCAGCCCTATCCCGACCTACGAGCAGTACTTC
>TRBJ2-5|TRBV7-8|14|TRBD2|many
CASSGTSGGMAQYF
TGTGCCAGCAGCGGGACTAGCGGGGGTATGGCCCAGTACTTC
>TRBJ1-2|TRBV7-2|12|NA|NA
CASSLGSSRMGW
TGTGCCAGCAGCTTAGGAAGCAGCCGGATGGGGTGG